Listed here are 24 T cell receptor beta chains from one sample, sequenced in a study of T cell responses to AZD1222 COVID-19 vaccine. Clones were sequenced by immunoSEQ multiplex PCR, and TCRdb holds only the in-frame ones, with some missing. The sample consists of around 100,000 clones, around 91% of them appearing once. The sequenced sample was peripheral blood, obtained on day 0 of AZD1222 vaccination. The origin of the receptors is an adult in good health.

The chain carries TRBV27 and TRBJ1-1; 7 bases map to TRBD1. Germline loops: CDR1 MNHEY, CDR2 SMNVEV (reference sequence). V lost 5 bases and J lost 4; bases outside the gene matches: 7. The CDR3 spans 14 residues. This chain's CDR3 is CASSTLTGVTEAFF. The CDR3 DNA reads TGTGCCAGCAGTACCCTAACAGGGGTCACTGAAGCTTTCTTT.

V usage is TRBV4-1 and J usage is TRBJ1-1; 10 bases line up with TRBD1. Germline V gene lookup returns CDR1 MGHRA and CDR2 YSYEKL. The CDR3 covers 14 residues. The junction had 1 base not matched to a gene; V was cut back by 1 base and J by 5 bases. The CDR3 DNA sequence: TGCGCCAGCAGCCAAGGGGACAGGGGAACTGAAGCTTTCTTT. This sequence encodes CASSQGDRGTEAFF.

The sample holds one count of this clone. The rearrangement joins TRBV10-3 to TRBJ2-7; D not resolved. Germline loops: CDR1 ENHRY, CDR2 SYGVKD. V was pared by 4 bases and J by 0 bases, with 4 bases between. This CDR3 has 12 amino acids. CDR3 region: CAISGNSYEQYF. The CDR3 DNA reads TGTGCCATCAGTGGTAACTCCTACGAGCAGTACTTC.

The chain links TRBV5-5 to TRBJ2-5; perhaps TRBD2 as D (5 bases). The CDR3 sequence is 12 residues long. V gave up 4 bases and J gave up 7 bases, with 11 bases separating them. CDR1 and CDR2 (germline): SGHKS, YYEKEE (reference sequence). The CDR3 region is CASSPEERTQYF. The DNA for the CDR3 is TGTGCCAGCAGCCCGGAGGAGAGGACCCAGTACTTC.

The chain is built from TRBV3-1 (or the pseudogene TRBV3-2) and TRBJ1-2, with 8 bases fitting TRBD1. The CDR3 consists of 13 residues. J gave up 7 bases and V 5 bases, and 6 bases lay outside the gene matches. The germline CDR1 and CDR2 sequences are LGHDT and YNNKEL (reference sequence). The CDR3 spells CASSGQGAVGYTF. CDR3 DNA sequence: TGTGCCAGCAGCGGGCAGGGGGCTGTTGGCTACACCTTC.

CDR3: CASSVAFDSRGGYTF. DNA of the CDR3: TGTGCCAGCAGCGTAGCTTTTGACTCTCGGGGAGGCTACACCTTC. The chain employs TRBV9 and TRBJ1-2; the D is unclear. Trimming left V 0 bases short and J 8 bases short, with 17 bases between. CDR1 and CDR2 from the germline V gene are SGDLS and YYNGEE. The CDR3 is made up of 15 amino acids. Variable domain in full (rest from reference TRBV9 and TRBJ1-2): DSGVTQTPKHLITATGQRVTLRCSPRSGDLSVYWYQQSLDQGLQFLIQYYNGEERAKGNILERFSAQQFPDLHSELNLSSLELGDSALYFCASSVAFDSRGGYTFGSGTRLTVV.

The rearrangement uses TRBV20-1 and TRBJ1-3; no reliable D call. Between the trimmed V and J ends, which lost 3 bases and 3 bases, there was a span of 3 bases. Germline V CDR1 and CDR2: DFQATT, SNEGSKA (reference sequence). The CDR3 spans 11 residues. This CDR3 reads CSASHGNTIYF. CDR3 nucleotides: TGCAGTGCTAGCCATGGAAACACCATATATTTT.

This CDR3 reads CASSDSNEKLFF. The CDR3 bases are TGTGCCAGCTCCGACAGCAATGAAAAACTGTTTTTT. V gene TRBV27 combines with J gene TRBJ1-4, with D perhaps TRBD1 (5 bases). CDR1 and CDR2 (germline): MNHEY, SMNVEV (reference sequence). The CDR3 is 12 residues long. The V end lost 8 bases, the J end lost 5 bases, and 9 bases lay between the germline ends.

The chain couples TRBV19 to TRBJ1-5; D is perhaps TRBD1 (5 bases). Trimming took off 1 base at V and 2 bases at J, with 12 bases between the two ends. This CDR3 comprises 16 residues. Germline V gives CDR1 LNHDA, CDR2 SQIVND (reference sequence). The DNA of the CDR3 is TGTGCCAGTAGTATAGTGGGGAAGGGGCGCAATCAGCCCCAGCATTTT. It yields the protein CASSIVGKGRNQPQHF.

V usage is TRBV12-2 and J usage is TRBJ2-1; the D call of TRBD1 is as the table states it, not checked on the DNA. TRBV12-2 is assigned pseudogene status. The CDR3 consists of 15 residues. The CDR3 region has the DNA TGTGCAAGTCGCTTAGCGAAGGTCGATAGGGGTGAGCAGTTCTTC. Translating it yields CASRLAKVDRGEQFF.

The rearrangement joins TRBV10-3 to TRBJ1-1; D remains ambiguous. The V gene lost 10 bases and the J gene lost 5 bases, with 17 bases spanning the gap. The CDR3 length is 13 residues. CDR1 is ENHRY and CDR2 is SYGVKD in the germline V gene. CDR3 residues: CATVPGTWTEAFF. CDR3 sequence (DNA): TGTGCCACCGTACCAGGAACCTGGACTGAAGCTTTCTTT.

The chain carries TRBV7-2 and TRBJ2-7; D possibly corresponds to TRBD1 (5 bases). Trimming shortened V by 1 base and J by 5 bases, and 18 bases separated the two germline ends. Germline CDR1 reads SGHTA; CDR2 reads FQGNSA. CDR3 length: 16 amino acids. The CDR3 reads CASSLVGRQGGDEQYF. The CDR3 region has the DNA TGTGCCAGCAGCTTAGTGGGTCGGCAGGGTGGCGACGAGCAGTACTTC.

The chain employs TRBV27 and TRBJ2-5; TRBD2 is a possible D gene (6 bases). Germline CDR1 reads MNHEY; CDR2 reads SMNVEV (reference sequence). The length of the CDR3 is 15 residues. V was pared by 5 bases and J by 2 bases, with 15 bases between. The CDR3 DNA sequence: TGTGCCAGCAGTGCCCAGAGCGGGTCTCAAGAGACCCAGTACTTC. Its translation: CASSAQSGSQETQYF.

The chain links TRBV19 to TRBJ1-1; D is perhaps TRBD1 (5 bases). The CDR3 length is 15 residues. With 5 bases removed from V and 1 base from J, the gap between germline ends came to 14 bases. Germline CDR1 is LNHDA and CDR2 is SQIVND (reference sequence). CDR3 DNA: TGTGCCAGTAGTCCCCGGGACGGATCGAACACTGAAGCTTTCTTT. Encoded protein: CASSPRDGSNTEAFF.

This chain uses TRBV3-1 (or the pseudogene TRBV3-2) with TRBJ2-5; possible D gene TRBD1, 5 bases. V lost 1 base and J 7 bases, leaving 13 bases between the germline ends. The CDR3 consists of 14 residues. The germline gives CDR1 LGHDT, CDR2 YNNKEL (reference sequence). The CDR3 loop reads CASSQVRSQGTQYF. CDR3 coding DNA: TGTGCCAGCAGCCAAGTAAGGTCTCAGGGGACCCAGTACTTC.

The rearrangement joins TRBV28 to TRBJ2-7; D is perhaps TRBD2 (6 bases). The CDR3 contains 11 residues. Deletions cut 5 bases from V and 7 bases from J, with 9 bases between. CDR1 and CDR2 (germline): MDHEN, SYDVKM. Written as DNA, the CDR3 is TGTGCCAGCAGTGTCCGGGAGGAGCAGTACTTC. Translation: CASSVREEQYF.

The V gene is TRBV27, the J gene TRBJ2-1; a possible D gene is TRBD1 (6 bases). The CDR3 loop spans 14 amino acids. The germline V and J ends were trimmed by 2 bases and 8 bases, with 13 bases remaining between them. Per germline, CDR1 MNHEY and CDR2 SMNVEV (reference sequence). This chain's CDR3 is CASSLRQVSDEQFF. As DNA, the CDR3 is TGTGCCAGCAGTTTAAGACAGGTCAGCGATGAGCAGTTCTTC.

The V gene is TRBV20-1, the J gene TRBJ2-7, with TRBD1 matching 9 bases. The V segment lost 6 bases and the J segment 7 bases; nucleotides outside the gene matches: 1. The germline CDR1 and CDR2 sequences are DFQATT and SNEGSKA (reference sequence). The CDR3 runs to 10 residues. In nucleotides, the CDR3 is TGCAGTGCGGACAGGGGAGAGCAGTACTTC. Its protein is CSADRGEQYF.

The chain links TRBV29-1 to TRBJ1-2, with D unresolved. The germline gives CDR1 SQVTM, CDR2 ANQGSEA. The CDR3 is 11 residues long. V gave up 4 bases and J gave up 4 bases, with 7 bases separating them. CDR3 nucleotide sequence: TGCAGCGTTGTGATAGCCTATGGCTACACCTTC. It codes for CSVVIAYGYTF. Full variable domain (rest looked up from reference TRBV29-1 and TRBJ1-2): SAVISQKPSRDICQRGTSLTIQCQVDSQVTMMFWYRQQPGQSLTLIATANQGSEATYESGFVIDKFPISRPNLTFSTLTVSNMSPEDSSIYLCSVVIAYGYTFGSGTRLTVV.

This chain joins TRBV16 and TRBJ2-7, with 9 positions matching TRBD1. J lost 2 bases, V lost 7 bases, and 9 bases had no gene match. Germline V lookup: CDR1 KGHSY, CDR2 FQNENV. The CDR3 has 15 amino acids. The CDR3 loop reads CASTTEGTGTYEQYF. The CDR3, as DNA: TGTGCCAGCACGACGGAAGGGACAGGGACCTACGAGCAGTACTTC.

The genes are TRBV10-3 and TRBJ2-7; D is uncertain. Germline V gene lookup returns CDR1 ENHRY and CDR2 SYGVKD. Trimming took 7 bases from V and 1 from J, leaving 17 bases between them. The CDR3 runs to 15 residues. In DNA, the CDR3 is TGTGCCATCACCGCGGACGAAACTACTTCCTACGAGCAGTACTTC. It codes for CAITADETTSYEQYF.

The chain has TRBV7-2 and TRBJ1-2, with 7 bases lining up with TRBD1. J gave up 3 bases and V 1 base, and 8 bases lay outside the gene matches. The V gene's germline CDR1 is SGHTA and CDR2 FQGNSA. CDR3 size: 16 residues. CDR3 coding DNA: TGTGCCAGCAGCTTAGTTGGGCGACAGGGTTACTATGGCTACACCTTC. Amino acids: CASSLVGRQGYYGYTF.

The chain employs TRBV5-7 and TRBJ1-1; D unresolved. TRBV5-7 is an ORF for which the function is uncertain. CDR3 size: 15 residues. V was shortened by 0 bases and J by 3 bases, with 12 bases between the two germline ends. CDR3 sequence: CASSLVVILYTEAFF. The CDR3, as DNA: TGTGCCAGCAGCTTGGTTGTGATTTTGTACACTGAAGCTTTCTTT.

This chain uses TRBV28 with TRBJ1-3; a possible D gene is TRBD1 (6 bases). Germline-derived CDR1 and CDR2 are MDHEN and SYDVKM. V was pared by 6 bases and J by 0 bases, with 15 bases between. The CDR3 has 16 residues. The CDR3 sequence: CASSSAGQLSGNTIYF. CDR3 bases: TGTGCCAGCAGCTCCGCGGGACAACTCTCTGGAAACACCATATATTTT.